A selection of T cell receptor beta chains follows, all from one sample in a study of a mutant IDH1 vaccine in newly diagnosed glioma. These receptors lack a known antigen. Data came from immunoSEQ multiplex PCR; TCRdb stores just in-frame clones and leaves some out. The sample lists approximately 76,000 clones, roughly 90% seen once, with more than 0.5% in the top ten. The input for sequencing was PBMCs, taken from a glioma patient whose treatment included an IDH1 peptide vaccine. These receptors were taken from a woman aged 45-60 years with glioma. CDR3s include the opening cysteine and the closing phenylalanine or tryptophan. The order of the fields is V gene, clone size, J gene, D gene, CDR3 DNA, CDR3 protein. D genes are given only for firm matches. The size of a clone is reported for some rows only, either as once, few or many, or as a class for expanded clones.

>TRBV4-2|.|TRBJ2-7|TRBD2
TGTGCCAGCAGCCAAGGGCGGGAGGGCGGATACGAGCAGTACTTC
CASSQGREGGYEQYF
>TRBV9|.|TRBJ2-7|.
TGTGCCAGCAGCTCCCAGGGCTCCGAGCAGTACTTC
CASSSQGSEQYF
>TRBV11-1|.|TRBJ2-2|.
TGTGCCAGCAGCTTAGATGCGAACACCGGGGAGCTGTTTTTT
CASSLDANTGELFF
>TRBV18|.|TRBJ2-1|TRBD2
TGTGCCAGCTCACCCCCTAGCGGGAGGGCCGGTGAGCAGTTCTTC
CASSPPSGRAGEQFF
>TRBV5-6|.|TRBJ2-7|TRBD2
TGTGCCAGCAGCGCAGGACTAGTCCGCCACTACGAGCAGTACTTC
CASSAGLVRHYEQYF
>TRBV11-2|.|TRBJ2-1|TRBD1
TGTGCCAGCAGATGGACAGGGAGCGATGAGCAGTTCTTC
CASRWTGSDEQFF
>TRBV9|.|TRBJ2-7|TRBD2
TGTGCCAGCAGCGCCCGGGGGGACCGGGCCTACGAGCAGTACTTC
CASSARGDRAYEQYF
>TRBV11-1|.|TRBJ1-1|TRBD1
TGTGCCAGCAGCTCGACAGGGGCTCGAATGGTTGAAGCTTTCTTT
CASSSTGARMVEAFF
>TRBV7-3|.|TRBJ2-3|TRBD1
TGTGCCAGCAGCTTTAGCCCAGAGACAGGGGACCCAGATACGCAGTATTTT
CASSFSPETGDPDTQYF
>TRBV5-1|many|TRBJ2-7|TRBD1
TGCGCCAGCAGCTTAGGGACAGGGCCCGCTTACGAGCAGTACTTC
CASSLGTGPAYEQYF
>TRBV28|.|TRBJ2-1|TRBD1
TGTGCCAGCAGAACAACCGGGACAGGCCCCTACAATGAGCAGTTCTTC
CASRTTGTGPYNEQFF
>TRBV10-3|.|TRBJ1-1|TRBD1
TGTGCCATCAGTGAGTCAGACAGGGAAACGAACACTGAAGCTTTCTTT
CAISESDRETNTEAFF
>TRBV11-2|.|TRBJ2-1|TRBD2
TGTGCCAGCAGCTCGACTAGCGGGAGAAGGCTTGAGCAGTTCTTC
CASSSTSGRRLEQFF
>TRBV28|.|TRBJ2-5|TRBD2
TGTGCCAGCAGTTTAGGGAGCGGGAGGGACCAGTACTTC
CASSLGSGRDQYF
>TRBV7-9|.|TRBJ2-2|.
TGTGCCAGCAGCCGACGGGGGGCGAAGGCCGGGGAGCTGTTTTTT
CASSRRGAKAGELFF
>TRBV11-3|once|TRBJ2-7|.
TGTGCCAGCAGCTTAGCCGGCGAGGGGGAGCAGTACTTC
CASSLAGEGEQYF
>TRBV4-1|.|TRBJ2-7|TRBD1
TGCGCCACCAGCTGGACAGGGGGAAGCTACGAGCAGTACTTC
CATSWTGGSYEQYF
>TRBV15|.|TRBJ2-1|TRBD2
TGTGCCACCAGCAGAGTGACCTCCGGGAGGGGAAGGAATGAGCAGTTCTTC
CATSRVTSGRGRNEQFF
>TRBV7-8|.|TRBJ1-5|.
TGTGCCAGCAGCCCAGGGACTAGCAATCAGCCCCAGCATTTT
CASSPGTSNQPQHF
>TRBV6-5|.|TRBJ2-2|.
TGTGCCAGCAGGAAAGCGGACATGAACACCGGGGAGCTGTTTTTT
CASRKADMNTGELFF
>TRBV9|.|TRBJ2-7|.
TGTGCCAGCAGCCCGGGTTTCGGGGAGCAGTACTTC
CASSPGFGEQYF
>TRBV27|.|TRBJ1-1|.
TGTGCCAGCAGCCAGAGTAGGGATGAAGCTTTCTTT
CASSQSRDEAFF
>TRBV2|.|TRBJ2-5|TRBD1
TGTGCCAGCACCGAACGGACAGGGTTGGAGACCCAGTACTTC
CASTERTGLETQYF
>TRBV7-9|.|TRBJ2-7|.
TGTGCCAGCAGCTCCATTACTTACGAGCAGTACTTC
CASSSITYEQYF
>TRBV30|.|TRBJ1-4|.
TGTGCCTGGAGTCGCCCCCTTCGTCCCGAGGGGGAAAAACTGTTTTTT
CAWSRPLRPEGEKLFF
>TRBV5-1|.|TRBJ1-1|.
TGCGCCAGCAGCCAAACAACGAACACTGAAGCTTTCTTT
CASSQTTNTEAFF
>TRBV27|.|TRBJ2-1|.
TGTGCCAGCAGAGCCGTAGGCCGGGTCAATGAGCAGTTCTTC
CASRAVGRVNEQFF
>TRBV4-2|.|TRBJ2-3|.
TGTGCCAGCAGCCAGAGGACGGGGGAGGTGGCAGATACGCAGTATTTT
CASSQRTGEVADTQYF
>TRBV28|few|TRBJ2-1|TRBD2
TGTGCCAGCAGTTCCTCCGGGACTAGCGGGAGCAGGTACAATGAGCAGTTCTTC
CASSSSGTSGSRYNEQFF
>TRBV15|.|TRBJ2-7|TRBD1
TGTGCCACCAGCAGAGGGAAGGACAGGGCCCACGAGCAGTACTTC
CATSRGKDRAHEQYF
>TRBV10-1|few|TRBJ1-1|.
TGCGCCAGCAGCCTCGGGGAAGATGGCACTGAAGCTTTCTTT
CASSLGEDGTEAFF
>TRBV30|.|TRBJ2-7|.
TGTGCCTGGAGTGTGCTGCGGGGATCCTACGAGCAGTACTTC
CAWSVLRGSYEQYF
>TRBV7-8|.|TRBJ2-7|.
TGTGCCAGCAGCTCCTCGGGCCACACCTACGAGCAGTACTTC
CASSSSGHTYEQYF
>TRBV30|.|TRBJ1-6|.
TGTGCCTGGACCCCGTCCCAAAATTCACCCCTCCACTTT
CAWTPSQNSPLHF
>TRBV28|.|TRBJ1-1|.
TGTGCCAGTAGAAGCAGAGGGACTGAAGCTTTCTTT
CASRSRGTEAFF
>TRBV2|.|TRBJ2-3|.
TGTGCCAGCATTAGAGAGGCAGGGGCCCTCACAGATACGCAGTATTTT
CASIREAGALTDTQYF
>TRBV7-3|.|TRBJ2-1|.
TGTGCCAGCAGCCCTGGCGATGAGCAGTTCTTC
CASSPGDEQFF
>TRBV6-4|.|TRBJ2-1|TRBD2
TGTGCCAGCAGTTACGAGCGGGGTAATGAGCAGTTCTTC
CASSYERGNEQFF
>TRBV4-1|.|TRBJ2-7|.
TGCGCCAGCAGCCAAGACGGCCCGGGTCGCGAGCAGTACTTC
CASSQDGPGREQYF
>TRBV15|.|TRBJ1-3|.
TGTGCCACCAGCTGGGTAGGAAACACCATATATTTT
CATSWVGNTIYF
>TRBV6-6|.|TRBJ2-3|.
TGTGCCAGCAGTTATCGGGTCACAGATACGCAGTATTTT
CASSYRVTDTQYF
>TRBV11-2|.|TRBJ2-1|.
TGTGCCAGCAGTTCCCTCCGACTAGCCTACAATGAGCAGTTCTTC
CASSSLRLAYNEQFF
>TRBV30|.|TRBJ1-6|.
TGTGCCTGGAGTGTACTGGGGGGTAGCAATTCACCCCTCCACTTT
CAWSVLGGSNSPLHF
>TRBV5-4|.|TRBJ2-6|TRBD1
TGTGCCAGCAGCTTTGGGACAGGTCTCTCTGGGGCCAACGTCCTGACTTTC
CASSFGTGLSGANVLTF
>TRBV6-1|.|TRBJ1-5|.
TGTGCCAGCAGTTATGGCGCCACGGGGCCCCAGCATTTT
CASSYGATGPQHF
>TRBV10-3|.|TRBJ2-2|.
TGTGCCATCAGTCCCGGGACCGGAGGGAACACCGGGGAGCTGTTTTTT
CAISPGTGGNTGELFF
>TRBV29-1|.|TRBJ2-3|TRBD2
TGCAGCGTTGTGGCTAGCGGGTCAGGAGATACGCAGTATTTT
CSVVASGSGDTQYF
>TRBV5-1|.|TRBJ2-3|.
TGCGCCAGCAGCCGGGACTCGCGGGCAGATACGCAGTATTTT
CASSRDSRADTQYF
>TRBV5-4|.|TRBJ1-2|.
TGTGCCAGCAGCTTGGGAACAGCGGCCTATGGCTACACCTTC
CASSLGTAAYGYTF
>TRBV29-1|.|TRBJ2-3|.
TGCAGCGTTGAAGACAGGGTGCCAGATACGCAGTATTTT
CSVEDRVPDTQYF
>TRBV9|.|TRBJ1-1|.
TGTGCCAGCAGCCCGGCCACCACTGAAGCTTTCTTT
CASSPATTEAFF
>TRBV5-4|.|TRBJ1-2|.
TGTGCCAGCAGATCTACAGGGAGGGACTATGGCTACACCTTC
CASRSTGRDYGYTF
>TRBV5-1|.|TRBJ2-5|.
TGCGCCAGCAGCTTGGGGACGGCTGGATCGGGCCAAGGGTACTTC
CASSLGTAGSGQGYF
>TRBV7-9|.|TRBJ1-1|.
TGTGCCGAAGCAGGTAGGGGTTCTCGGGACGGTCCTCTTGAAGCTTTCTTT
CAEAGRGSRDGPLEAFF
>TRBV29-1|.|TRBJ2-7|.
TGCAGCGTCCGGGGGCAGGGACGCTCCTACGAGCAGTACTTC
CSVRGQGRSYEQYF
>TRBV5-1|.|TRBJ2-7|.
TGCGCCAGCAGTCTCGGGCGAACGATCCCCTACGAGCAGTACTTC
CASSLGRTIPYEQYF
>TRBV18|.|TRBJ2-7|TRBD2
TGTGCCAGCTCACCACGGGGTAGCGGGAGGGACGACTCCTACGAGCAGTACTTC
CASSPRGSGRDDSYEQYF